The 2 T cell receptor beta chains presented below share a single source sample, sequenced in a study of cytomegalovirus exposure and HLA in healthy donors (TCRdb year 2017). Library preparation used the immunoSEQ multiplex PCR assay. A mixture of 60 forward primers for TCR Vbeta segments and 13 reverse primers for TCR Jbeta segments was used in the multiplex PCR. Drawn from immuneACCESS, this table holds only the in-frame rearrangements with V and J called that TCRdb kept. Clones are partly lost; checked studies trace under half to an unresolved V gene and leave the rest unexplained. The sample data list around 190,000 clones, and about nine tenths of these were observed just once. Approximately 0.98% of the sample is taken by the ten largest. The specimen was PBMCs. The source of these receptors is a boy aged 2 to 9 in good health and CMV-seronegative.

This clone is a singleton in its sample. V is TRBV28 and J is TRBJ1-2, with 10 positions matching TRBD1. Losses at the gene ends were 9 bases for V and 4 bases for J; bases not matched to a gene: 11. Germline V CDR1 and CDR2: MDHEN, SYDVKM. This CDR3 comprises 15 residues. This CDR3 is CASQTGGTDLYGYTF. In nucleotides, the CDR3 is TGTGCCAGTCAGACAGGGGGCACGGATCTCTATGGCTACACCTTC.

The chain links TRBV9 to TRBJ2-5; the match to TRBD2 covers 10 bases. The V segment lost 3 bases and the J segment 5 bases; nucleotides outside the gene matches: 13. The germline gives CDR1 SGDLS, CDR2 YYNGEE. The CDR3 is made up of 17 amino acids. CDR3 DNA: TGTGCCAGCAGCGGTGGCACAGCGGGGGGGGGTTTGGAGACCCAGTACTTC. As protein: CASSGGTAGGGLETQYF.